These 25 T cell receptor beta chains originate from one sample sequenced in a study of T cells after yellow fever vaccination. Via MiXCR, TCRdb re-called the 5' RACE reads, giving one row per CDR3 protein. The sample yields 300,000 to 350,000 distinct CDR3 sequences, around 8.1% seen once. Specimen: PBMCs, collected roughly 46 days after the first yellow fever vaccination. These receptors came from a man between 18 and 35 years old who received the YFV17D yellow fever vaccine.

This clonotype was detected a few times. The chain employs TRBV9 and TRBJ2-7; TRBD1 agrees at 9 bases. Germline V gene lookup returns CDR1 SGDLS and CDR2 YYNGEE. The CDR3 extends over 16 amino acids. Trimming removed 0 bases from V and 5 bases from J; junction bases left unmatched: 9. The CDR3 loop reads CASSVGVGQGTDEQYF. The CDR3, as DNA: TGTGCCAGCAGCGTAGGGGTGGGACAGGGTACCGACGAGCAGTACTTC.

This sequence joins TRBV6-1 and TRBJ1-5; D ambiguous. The CDR3 has 14 residues. The germline CDR1 and CDR2 sequences are MNHNS and SASEGT. Trimming stripped 5 bases from V and 6 bases from J, with 14 bases between. The CDR3 coding sequence is TGTGCCAGCAGTAAGTTCGGTCCGGGTCAGCCCCAGCATTTT. Translation: CASSKFGPGQPQHF.

The rearrangement uses TRBV20-1 and TRBJ1-4; 8 bases are shared with TRBD1. Germline CDR1 and CDR2: DFQATT and SNEGSKA (reference sequence). This CDR3 has 13 amino acids. V shed 5 bases and J 3 bases; nucleotides not matched to a gene: 2. CDR3 sequence (DNA): TGCAGTGCTGAGACAGGGGCTAATGAAAAACTGTTTTTT. It is translated as CSAETGANEKLFF.

The gene calls are TRBV3-1 and TRBJ1-3; D call uncertain. Germline-derived CDR1 and CDR2 are LGHDT and YNNKEL (reference sequence). CDR3 length: 15 amino acids. V was clipped by 11 bases and J by 0 bases, with 17 bases between them. The CDR3 sequence is CASSHRGISGNTIYF. DNA for the CDR3: TGTGCCTCCTCCCACCGAGGGATCTCTGGAAACACCATATATTTT.

The V and J genes are TRBV20-1 and TRBJ2-1; TRBD2 matches at 10 bases. Germline V gene sequence: CDR1 DFQATT, CDR2 SNEGSKA (reference sequence). Unmatched junction bases numbered 5, after V lost 6 bases and J lost 3 bases. There are 14 residues in the CDR3. Here the CDR3 reads CSAGTSEFYNEQFF. The CDR3 DNA is TGCAGTGCGGGGACTAGCGAGTTCTACAATGAGCAGTTCTTC.

This clonotype was observed a handful of times. The chain employs TRBV10-3 and TRBJ2-7, with 9 bases identical to TRBD1. CDR1 is ENHRY and CDR2 is SYGVKD in the germline V gene. V was clipped by 5 bases and J by 1 base; unmatched bases: 6. The CDR3 runs 15 residues. The CDR3 region is CAISRDRVESYEQYV. The CDR3 DNA reads as TGTGCCATCAGTCGGGACAGGGTAGAATCCTACGAGCAGTACGTC.

This chain joins TRBV9 and TRBJ2-7; 9 nucleotides line up with TRBD1. The CDR3 length is 18 residues. Germline CDR1 SGDLS, CDR2 YYNGEE. J lost 3 bases, V lost 7 bases, and 20 bases had no gene match. The CDR3 loop reads CASEGAPGTGIVFYEQYV. As DNA, the CDR3 is TGTGCCAGCGAGGGGGCCCCCGGGACAGGGATAGTATTCTACGAGCAGTACGTC.

The V gene is TRBV10-3, the J gene TRBJ2-5; 7 bases line up with TRBD2. Per germline, CDR1 ENHRY and CDR2 SYGVKD. The CDR3 sequence is 13 residues long. The V and J ends lost 6 bases and 1 base, in that order; junction bases with no gene match: 2. This CDR3 reads CAISGTIQETQYF. The CDR3, as DNA: TGTGCCATCAGCGGGACTATCCAAGAGACCCAGTACTTC.

This clonotype appeared a few times. An end of the junction differs from the germline gene, which may be a read error. This rearrangement joins TRBV25-1 to TRBJ1-2; tentatively, D is TRBD1 (5 bases). CDR3 size: 12 residues. In germline, CDR1 is MGHDK, CDR2 SYGVNS. The CDR3 protein is CASLAYGGAHEF. As DNA, the CDR3 is TGTGCCAGTCTGGCATACGGGGGAGCCCACGAATTC.

The chain employs TRBV7-2 and TRBJ2-7; 13 bases line up with TRBD2. Germline CDR1 and CDR2: SGHTA and FQGNSA. The CDR3 totals 15 residues. V lost 3 bases and J lost 2; bases outside the gene matches: 1. DNA for the CDR3: TGTGCCAGCAGCTTCGGACTAGCGGGGGCCTACGAGCAGTACTTC. This sequence encodes CASSFGLAGAYEQYF.

The V call is TRBV7-6, the J call TRBJ1-5; D gene uncertain. Trimming took off 4 bases at V and 0 bases at J, with 13 bases between the two ends. The CDR3 contains 16 residues. Germline V gene data show CDR1 as SGHVS and CDR2 as FNYEAQ. Here the CDR3 DNA reads TGTGCCAGCAGCTCGAGTATAGCCTATAGCAATCAGCCCCAGCATTTT. The encoded protein is CASSSSIAYSNQPQHF.

A few counts support this clonotype. CDR3 residues: CAITSRQGNTEAFF. The CDR3 DNA reads as TGTGCCATCACCTCTCGACAGGGAAACACTGAAGCTTTCTTT. The V gene is TRBV10-3, the J gene TRBJ1-1; TRBD1 aligns across 7 bases. This CDR3 has 14 amino acids. Germline V gives CDR1 ENHRY, CDR2 SYGVKD. V gave up 7 bases and J gave up 2 bases; unmatched junction bases: 7.

In this sample, this clonotype turned up a few times. CDR3 in amino acids: CASSQAGTTGTNWSPLHF. DNA for the CDR3: TGTGCCAGCAGCCAAGCGGGGACTACAGGGACCAATTGGTCACCCCTCCACTTT. This chain joins TRBV14 and TRBJ1-6, with a tentative D call TRBD1 (6 bases). There are 18 residues in the CDR3. Germline CDR1 and CDR2: SGHDN and FVKESK. The V gene lost 1 base and the J gene lost 10 bases, with 23 bases spanning the gap.

This clonotype came up a few times. The chain employs TRBV7-2 and TRBJ2-5; tentatively, D is TRBD2 (5 bases). Trimming took 5 bases from V and 5 from J, leaving 12 bases between them. This CDR3 has 13 amino acids. CDR1 and CDR2 (germline): SGHTA, FQGNSA. In DNA form, the CDR3 reads TGTGCCAGCAGCCAACCGGGGATGGAGACCCAGTACTTC. This sequence encodes CASSQPGMETQYF.

In its sample, this clonotype was seen a few times. The gene calls are TRBV6-5 and TRBJ2-2; D not certain. The CDR3 covers 14 residues. V lost 6 bases and J 6 bases, leaving 14 bases between the germline ends. CDR1 is MNHEY, CDR2 SVGAGI, per germline. The CDR3: CASRYNPAPGELFF. CDR3 DNA sequence: TGTGCCAGCAGGTACAACCCAGCGCCCGGGGAGCTGTTTTTT.

This chain joins TRBV6-1 and TRBJ1-2, with 11 bases matching TRBD1. The CDR3 covers 17 residues. Germline V gene data show CDR1 as MNHNS and CDR2 as SASEGT. After removal of 5 bases from V and 6 bases from J, the junction contained 14 bases not matched to a gene. The CDR3 here is CASSKRGQGVSGDGYTF. The CDR3, as DNA: TGTGCCAGCAGTAAAAGGGGACAGGGGGTTTCGGGCGATGGCTACACCTTC.

This clonotype was detected only a few times. The rearrangement uses TRBV2 and TRBJ1-5, with D possibly TRBD1 on 5 matching bases. The V gene's germline CDR1 is SNHLY and CDR2 FYNNEI. The V and J ends lost 8 bases and 3 bases respectively, with 11 bases between them. The CDR3 loop spans 13 amino acids. The CDR3 sequence: CASRGNNNQPQHF. The CDR3 DNA sequence: TGTGCCAGCCGGGGGAACAACAATCAGCCCCAGCATTTT. Complete variable domain (other parts from reference TRBV2 and TRBJ1-5): EPEVTQTPSHQVTQMGQEVILRCVPISNHLYFYWYRQILGQKVEFLVSFYNNEISEKSEIFDDQFSVERPDGSNFTLKIRSTKLEDSAMYFCASRGNNNQPQHFGDGTRLSIL.

There are a few counts of this clonotype. The rearrangement joins TRBV7-9 to TRBJ2-7, with a weak D call TRBD2 (5 bases). Germline values: CDR1 SEHNR, CDR2 FQNEAQ (reference sequence). The CDR3 is 14 residues long. Trimming cost V 2 bases and J 3 bases, with 11 bases left between them. The CDR3 loop reads CASSLRGGIYEQYF. The DNA of the CDR3 is TGTGCCAGCAGCTTACGGGGTGGGATCTACGAGCAGTACTTC.

This clonotype was observed many times. V gene TRBV11-3 combines with J gene TRBJ1-6, with D unresolved. Trimming shortened V by 1 base and J by 0 bases, and 13 bases separated the two germline ends. Per germline, CDR1 SGHNT and CDR2 YENEEA. This CDR3 spans 18 amino acids. This CDR3 is CASSLGESKGSYNSPLHF. The DNA of the CDR3 is TGTGCCAGCAGCTTAGGAGAGAGTAAAGGCTCCTATAATTCACCCCTCCACTTT.

V gene TRBV6-2 or TRBV6-3 combines with J gene TRBJ2-5, with no clear D. The CDR3 contains 14 residues. Trimming stripped 5 bases from V and 1 base from J, with 11 bases between. Germline-derived CDR1 and CDR2 are MNHEY and SVGEGT. In DNA form, the CDR3 reads TGTGCCAGCAGTCGTAACAAACTCCAAGAGACCCAGTACTTC. The encoded protein is CASSRNKLQETQYF.

This clonotype was observed at least ten times. This chain joins TRBV20-1 and TRBJ2-3, with D unclear. In germline, CDR1 is DFQATT, CDR2 SNEGSKA (reference sequence). V was clipped by 4 bases and J by 6 bases, with 5 bases between them. This CDR3 region has 10 residues. The CDR3: CSANPDTQYF. The CDR3 coding sequence is TGCAGTGCTAATCCGGATACGCAGTATTTT.

The chain joins TRBV7-2 to TRBJ2-7; 9 positions agree with TRBD1. CDR1 and CDR2 (germline): SGHTA, FQGNSA. The CDR3 loop spans 15 amino acids. J was trimmed by 7 bases and V by 2 bases; bases with no gene match: 9. The DNA of the CDR3 is TGTGCCAGCAGCTTAACCGGGACAGGGACCTGGGAGCAGTACTTC. Protein sequence: CASSLTGTGTWEQYF.

The V and J genes are TRBV24-1 and TRBJ2-1; D ambiguous. V shed 7 bases and J shed 0 bases, with 9 bases lying between them. The germline gives CDR1 KGHDR, CDR2 SFDVKD. The CDR3 runs 14 residues. The CDR3 reads CATRDGDSYNEQFF. CDR3 nucleotide sequence: TGTGCCACCAGGGACGGTGACTCCTACAATGAGCAGTTCTTC.

J is TRBJ2-3 and V is TRBV5-1; 8 bases align to TRBD2. V lost 0 bases, J lost 8 bases, and 11 bases stayed unmatched. Germline loops: CDR1 SGHRS, CDR2 YFSETQ. The CDR3 covers 16 residues. The CDR3 nucleotides are TGCGCCAGCAGCTTGGTTGCTAGCGGGTTGACGAGTACGCAGTATTTT. Its translation: CASSLVASGLTSTQYF.

This clonotype showed up many times. This chain joins TRBV28 and TRBJ2-3; 14 bases map to TRBD2. Germline V gives CDR1 MDHEN, CDR2 SYDVKM. The V segment lost 6 bases and the J segment 5 bases; nucleotides outside the gene matches: 4. The CDR3 runs 15 residues. The CDR3: CASSGTSGGQDTQYF. CDR3 sequence (DNA): TGTGCCAGCAGCGGGACTAGCGGGGGACAAGATACGCAGTATTTT.